The 3 T cell receptor beta chains below all came from one sample that was sequenced in a study of regulatory T cells in long-lasting Graves disease. With iRepertoire HTBI primers and Arm-PCR of CDR3 regions, TCR beta libraries were built. TCRdb re-called the multiplex PCR reads through MiXCR, storing one row per CDR3 protein. The table includes a few hundred thousand distinct CDR3 sequences, 20% to 25% detected once. Time point reported: persistent/refractory GD, antithyroid drugs over 5 years with positive TRAb. Following extraction of RNA from PBMCs, that RNA was used to make the TCR library. Sequencing used peripheral blood mononuclear cells (PBMCs), obtained when the disease was refractory, from a patient treated with antithyroid drugs. Receptors originate from a female donor with Graves disease.

In its sample, this clonotype was seen a few times. This chain links TRBV11-2 with TRBJ2-1; TRBD2 is a possible D gene (6 bases). Looked up from germline, CDR1 is SGHAT and CDR2 is FQNNGV. The CDR3 is made up of 16 amino acids. The V end lost 6 bases, the J end lost 2 bases, and 17 bases lay between the germline ends. The CDR3 reads CASRPLGGNPYNEQFF. In nucleotides, the CDR3 is TGTGCCAGCAGACCCCTCGGCGGGAACCCCTACAATGAGCAGTTCTTC.

The chain joins TRBV18 to TRBJ2-7; 15 bases align to TRBD2. This CDR3 is built from 15 residues. V gave up 5 bases and J gave up 6 bases; unmatched junction bases: 5. Germline loops: CDR1 KGHSH, CDR2 LQKENI. DNA for the CDR3: TGTGCCAGCTCATCAGGGACTAGCGGGAGGAGCGAGCAGTACTTC. It is translated as CASSSGTSGRSEQYF.

About this clonotype: Being one base from a much bigger clone, this may be a read error. V and J are TRBV29-1 and TRBJ2-5, with 14 bases fitting TRBD2. This CDR3 contains 13 residues. V shed 6 bases and J 9 bases; nucleotides not matched to a gene: 6. Germline CDR1 reads SQVTM; CDR2 reads ANQGSEA. CDR3 in DNA: TGCAGCGTCGTGACTAGCGGGAGGGAGGCCCAGTACTTC. It encodes CSVVTSGREAQYF.